This is a list of T cell receptor beta chains from one sample in a study of cytomegalovirus exposure and HLA in healthy donors. The protocol was immunoSEQ multiplex PCR, while the TCRdb copy is restricted to in-frame clones and leaves out a portion. The table shows roughly 110,000 clones, with around 77% occurring only once. Sequenced: PBMCs. The source of these receptors is a woman aged 25 to 39 in good health and CMV-seropositive. CDR3s include the opening cysteine and the closing phenylalanine or tryptophan. A D gene is named only where the DNA matches it firmly. Clone size is stated in some rows and not others, as once, few, many or a class when expanded.

clone_size,j_call,d_call,v_call,cdr3_aa,cdr3_nt
.,TRBJ1-1,TRBD1,TRBV5-6,CASSLGYRGGLEAFF,TGTGCCAGCAGCTTGGGGTACAGGGGGGGCCTTGAAGCTTTCTTT
.,TRBJ2-2,TRBD2,TRBV7-7,CASSFTSGRTGELFF,TGTGCTAGCAGCTTTACAAGCGGGAGGACCGGGGAGCTGTTTTTT
few,TRBJ1-4,TRBD1,TRBV4-1,CASSQVINRGHGANEKLFF,TGCGCCAGCAGCCAAGTTATTAACAGGGGGCACGGGGCTAATGAAAAACTGTTTTTT
.,TRBJ1-3,.,TRBV4-1,CASSQTRGTGNTIYF,TGCGCCAGCAGCCAAACGCGGGGTACGGGAAACACCATATATTTT
.,TRBJ1-2,.,TRBV27,CASSLTYNYGYTF,TGTGCCAGCAGTTTAACTTATAACTATGGCTACACCTTC
.,TRBJ2-7,.,TRBV5-1,CASSLVAASYEQYF,TGCGCCAGCAGCTTGGTGGCCGCCTCCTACGAGCAGTACTTC
few,TRBJ2-7,TRBD2,TRBV19,CASSIGLTSGTYEQYF,TGTGCCAGTAGTATAGGTCTGACTAGCGGAACCTACGAGCAGTACTTC
.,TRBJ1-1,TRBD1,TRBV11-2,CASSHRQGYNTEAFF,TGTGCCAGCAGCCACAGACAGGGATATAACACTGAAGCTTTCTTT
once,TRBJ2-7,TRBD2,TRBV5-4,CASSSPAGEGEQYF,TGTGCCAGCAGCTCCCCAGCGGGGGAAGGCGAGCAGTACTTC
.,TRBJ1-5,TRBD1,TRBV7-2,CASSWTGGSNQPQHF,TGTGCCAGCAGCTGGACAGGGGGCAGCAATCAGCCCCAGCATTTT
few,TRBJ2-7,.,TRBV5-6,CASSLSGTGTYEQYF,TGTGCCAGCAGCTTAAGCGGGACAGGCACCTACGAGCAGTACTTC
few,TRBJ2-3,.,TRBV29-1,CSVRVARGDTQYF,TGCAGCGTTCGAGTAGCACGCGGGGATACGCAGTATTTT
.,TRBJ1-3,TRBD1,TRBV19,CASSPGTAPGNTIYF,TGTGCCAGTAGTCCAGGGACAGCACCTGGAAACACCATATATTTT
.,TRBJ1-1,.,TRBV6-1,CASSLLGGTEAFF,TGTGCCAGCAGTCTACTTGGGGGGACTGAAGCTTTCTTT
.,TRBJ1-3,TRBD1,TRBV15,CATSREARGLSGNTIYF,TGTGCCACCAGCAGAGAAGCCAGGGGGCTGTCTGGAAACACCATATATTTT
.,TRBJ2-1,TRBD2,TRBV4-1,CASSQPFSGRADNEQFF,TGCGCCAGCAGCCAACCATTTAGCGGGAGGGCGGACAATGAGCAGTTCTTC
.,TRBJ2-3,TRBD2,TRBV19,CASRFGLAADTQYF,TGTGCCAGTAGATTTGGACTAGCTGCAGATACGCAGTATTTT
.,TRBJ1-4,.,TRBV6-5,CASSYSGQTNEKLFF,TGTGCCAGCAGTTACTCGGGGCAGACTAATGAAAAACTGTTTTTT
.,TRBJ1-3,.,TRBV6-5,CASSYSDIGTIYF,TGTGCCAGCAGTTACTCGGACATCGGCACCATATATTTT
.,TRBJ2-5,TRBD2,TRBV7-8,CASSRTGLAHF,TGTGCCAGCAGCAGGACAGGACTAGCGCACTTC
.,TRBJ2-5,TRBD2,TRBV4-1,CASSPFAGDVETQYF,TGCGCCAGCAGTCCTTTTGCGGGAGATGTAGAGACCCAGTACTTC
.,TRBJ1-1,TRBD1,TRBV27,CASSSPTGVSTEAFF,TGTGCCAGCAGTTCTCCGACAGGGGTGAGCACTGAAGCTTTCTTT
many,TRBJ2-3,TRBD2,TRBV6-4,CASSEATSGIGAQYF,TGTGCCAGCAGTGAAGCGACTAGCGGGATAGGTGCGCAGTATTTT
once,TRBJ1-6,.,TRBV5-6,CASSLGRESPLHF,TGTGCCAGCAGCTTGGGGCGGGAGTCACCCCTCCACTTT
few,TRBJ2-7,.,TRBV6-5,CASRRASGYEQYF,TGTGCCAGCAGAAGGGCCAGCGGCTACGAGCAGTACTTC
once,TRBJ1-1,.,TRBV10-2,CASSVDGAGRAFF,TGCGCCAGCAGTGTAGACGGGGCCGGGAGAGCTTTCTTT